This T cell receptor beta chain derives from a study of somatic reversion in DOCK8 deficiency (dated by TCRdb to about 2020). With respect to the entire study: The study compared the T cell receptor beta repertoires of three groups: DOCK8-deficient patients, DOCK8-revertant patients and healthy volunteers. The study set out to investigate how, in DOCK8 deficiency, somatic reversion of pathogenic DOCK8 variants alters lymphocyte differentiation and function. DOCK8-deficient patients in the study had been reported previously.

Healthy control blood was obtained from volunteer donors provided by blood services in Australia and France. For the TCR repertoire analysis, genomic DNA was extracted either from whole blood samples or from PBMCs. This clonotype is regarded as medium-sized (0.01 to 0.1%). No antigen is known for it. No base qualities exist here, and no much larger clone lies one base off it. Here is what the overall study found, with its caveats: The source material for each sample, whole blood versus PBMCs, was not specified per sample in the methods.

Library preparation was by multiplex PCR. TRB libraries were generated by one-step amplicon PCR from approximately 0.1 ug genomic DNA using EuroClonality-NGS primers. Sequencing of the TRB amplicons was carried out on Illumina MiSeq instruments using 2 x 250 bp version 2 chemistry. Concerning the study's data processing: Primary TRB sequence analysis and V(D)J annotation were performed with IMGT/HighV-QUEST. Once nonfunctional clones had been removed and the data downsampled for comparisons between samples, VDJtools was used to evaluate repertoire diversity and composition. The public sequencing data were trimmed at Q25 with fastp and processed into clonotypes with MiXCR by TCRdb, which kept only in-frame beta chains. A single entry per CDR3 protein holds the most common genes and DNA from its merged rows. In this record, the V and J calls reflect TCRdb's handling and not the investigators' own analysis. The sample data list about 2,600 distinct CDR3 sequences, and less than 30% of these were observed just once. 9% to 9.5% of the sample goes to the ten largest clones.

CDR3 length: 15 amino acids, cysteine to phenylalanine. The sequence is cut down to CDR3 DNA, 45 bases in frame from base 1. From a lookup of the germline V gene, CDR1 and CDR2 are SGHRS and YFSETQ. A distance of 9 bases separates the germline ends of V and J, which lose 0 bases and 0 bases respectively. This sequence uses TRBV5-1 and TRBJ1-1; no D gene can be assigned with confidence. The sequenced sample consisted of peripheral blood. The sequence came from a human donor in good health. For the CDR3, the sequence is CASSLAWGLNTEAFF. The bases read TGCGCCAGCAGCTTGGCTTGGGGATTGAACACTGAAGCTTTCTTT.